The 14 T cell receptor beta chains listed next were all sequenced from one sample in a study of chemoradiotherapy in HPV16-positive cancers. Here immunoSEQ multiplex PCR was the method, and the copy in TCRdb shows in-frame clones only, minus some. The sample has about 5,400 clones, over 60% seen once. This material was acquired from a patient who underwent chemoradiotherapy. These receptors all come from a human donor with HPV-associated anogenital cancer.

This chain uses TRBV5-1 with TRBJ2-1; 9 bases map to TRBD2. V lost 0 bases and J lost 3; bases outside the gene matches: 10. The CDR3 extends over 18 amino acids. Germline lookup yields CDR1 SGHRS and CDR2 YFSETQ. The CDR3 nucleotides are TGCGCCAGCAGCTTGGGGGGCTTAGCGGGAGCAGTCTACAATGAGCAGTTCTTC. Amino acids: CASSLGGLAGAVYNEQFF.

The gene calls are TRBV9 and TRBJ2-1; 13 bases line up with TRBD2. From germline, CDR1 is SGDLS and CDR2 YYNGEE. CDR3 size: 17 residues. Trimming removed 4 bases from V and 8 bases from J; junction bases left unmatched: 12. DNA for the CDR3: TGTGCCAGCAGCATACTAGCGGGGGGGCCCGGGTTCGATGAGCAGTTCTTC. As protein: CASSILAGGPGFDEQFF.

This clone was found once. This chain links TRBV7-6 with TRBJ2-1; a weak D match, TRBD2 (6 bases). Germline CDR1 reads SGHVS; CDR2 reads FNYEAQ. CDR3 size: 16 residues. Trimming removed 2 bases at V and 3 bases at J, with 14 bases between. CDR3 amino acids: CASSLIWGEIYNEQFF. The CDR3 DNA is TGTGCCAGCAGCTTAATATGGGGGGAAATCTACAATGAGCAGTTCTTC.

This chain's CDR3 is CASSGQGGNQPQHF. CDR3 in DNA: TGTGCCAGCAGCGGACAGGGAGGCAATCAGCCCCAGCATTTT. V gene TRBV7-2 combines with J gene TRBJ1-5; TRBD1 matches 8 bases. With 5 bases clipped from V and 2 bases from J, the junction kept 2 bases outside the gene matches. CDR1 and CDR2 from the germline V gene are SGHTA and FQGNSA. CDR3 length equals 14 residues.

This rearrangement joins TRBV13 to TRBJ2-2; D ambiguous. The germline V and J ends were trimmed by 5 bases and 5 bases, with 15 bases remaining between them. Germline V gene data show CDR1 as PRHDT and CDR2 as FYEKMQ (reference sequence). This CDR3 spans 15 amino acids. CDR3 sequence (DNA): TGTGCCAGCAGCCCTCGCGCCTTGGGGACCGGGGAGCTGTTTTTT. Protein: CASSPRALGTGELFF.

This chain connects TRBV5-1 to TRBJ1-4; perhaps TRBD1 as D (6 bases). V lost 2 bases, J lost 8 bases, and 7 bases lay in between. The CDR3 covers 12 residues. Looked up from germline, CDR1 is SGHRS and CDR2 is YFSETQ. In DNA form, the CDR3 reads TGCGCCAGCAGCTTACAGGGAGAAAAACTGTTTTTT. It yields the protein CASSLQGEKLFF. Complete variable domain (other parts from reference TRBV5-1 and TRBJ1-4): KAGVTQTPRYLIKTRGQQVTLSCSPISGHRSVSWYQQTPGQGLQFLFEYFSETQRNKGNFPGRFSGRQFSNSRSEMNVSTLELGDSALYLCASSLQGEKLFFGSGTQLSVL.

The rearrangement uses TRBV6-5 and TRBJ1-2, with D possibly being TRBD1 (6 bases). The V and J ends lost 4 bases and 5 bases respectively, with 11 bases between them. The CDR3 spans 13 residues. Germline CDR1 is MNHEY and CDR2 is SVGAGI. This CDR3 is CASSSGTLYGYTF. The CDR3 DNA sequence: TGTGCCAGCAGTTCCGGGACACTTTATGGCTACACCTTC.

This chain connects TRBV7-3 to TRBJ2-2; D may be TRBD1 (6 bases). The CDR3 sequence is 14 residues long. V shed 3 bases and J shed 5 bases, with 10 bases lying between them. In germline, CDR1 is SGHTA, CDR2 FQGTGA. CDR3 DNA sequence: TGTGCCAGCAGCTTTACAGGGTCAACCGGGGAGCTGTTTTTT. Amino acid sequence: CASSFTGSTGELFF. The complete variable domain, with remaining parts taken from reference TRBV7-3 and TRBJ2-2, reads GAGVSQTPSNKVTEKGKYVELRCDPISGHTALYWYRQSLGQGPEFLIYFQGTGAADDSGLPNDRFFAVRPEGSVSTLKIQRTERGDSAVYLCASSFTGSTGELFFGEGSRLTVL.

This sequence joins TRBV29-1 and TRBJ2-7; the D gene could be TRBD1 or TRBD2 (7 bases each). The CDR3 is 19 amino acids. V was trimmed by 4 bases and J by 4 bases, leaving 32 bases between them. Germline V CDR1 and CDR2: SQVTM, ANQGSEA. CDR3 residues: CSVGWKGQRGDRTHYEQYF. In nucleotides, the CDR3 is TGCAGCGTTGGTTGGAAGGGACAGCGGGGTGACCGGACTCATTACGAGCAGTACTTC.

The J gene is TRBJ1-5, the V gene TRBV30, with D possibly being TRBD1 (5 bases). Germline V lookup: CDR1 GTSNPN, CDR2 SVGIG (reference sequence). V was clipped by 0 bases and J by 3 bases, with 6 bases between them. CDR3 length: 13 amino acids. The CDR3 region has the DNA TGTGCCTGGAGTGTACAGGCCAATCAGCCCCAGCATTTT. This translates into CAWSVQANQPQHF.

This clone was observed once. The junction departs from the called germline gene at one end, perhaps through a read error. As DNA, the CDR3 is TGTGCCTGGAGTGCCAGCGGAGGATCCAGCCCTACCACCTACTTC. This translates into CAWSASGGSSPTTYF. The gene calls are TRBV30 and TRBJ1-2, with unresolved D. The V gene's germline CDR1 is GTSNPN and CDR2 SVGIG (reference sequence). CDR3 length: 15 residues.

This chain uses TRBV28 with TRBJ2-3; D is perhaps TRBD1 (5 bases). V dropped 8 bases and J dropped 3 bases, with 18 bases sitting between them. Germline V gene lookup returns CDR1 MDHEN and CDR2 SYDVKM. The CDR3 spans 15 residues. CDR3 DNA: TGTGCCAGCGCCCTGGGTAGGGGTAGGACAGATACGCAGTATTTT. Its protein is CASALGRGRTDTQYF. The full variable domain, rest sourced from reference TRBV28 and TRBJ2-3, is DVKVTQSSRYLVKRTGEKVFLECVQDMDHENMFWYRQDPGLGLRLIYFSYDVKMKEKGDIPEGYSVSREKKERFSLILESASTNQTSMYLCASALGRGRTDTQYFGPGTRLTVL.

The table lists this clone with a count of one. V and J are TRBV4-3 and TRBJ1-4; D may be TRBD1 (5 bases). There are 17 residues in the CDR3. In germline, CDR1 is LGHNA, CDR2 YSLEER. Trimming stripped 0 bases from V and 5 bases from J, with 16 bases between. CDR3 in amino acids: CASSQDRLQGENEKLFF. The CDR3 DNA is TGCGCCAGCAGCCAAGATCGTTTGCAGGGTGAGAATGAAAAACTGTTTTTT.

V and J are TRBV6-5 and TRBJ2-5; D remains ambiguous. CDR1 and CDR2 from the germline V gene are MNHEY and SVGAGI. The CDR3 covers 11 residues. V was shortened by 4 bases and J by 1 base, with 1 base between the two germline ends. The CDR3 DNA is TGTGCCAGCAGTTTCCAAGAGACCCAGTACTTC. It is translated as CASSFQETQYF.